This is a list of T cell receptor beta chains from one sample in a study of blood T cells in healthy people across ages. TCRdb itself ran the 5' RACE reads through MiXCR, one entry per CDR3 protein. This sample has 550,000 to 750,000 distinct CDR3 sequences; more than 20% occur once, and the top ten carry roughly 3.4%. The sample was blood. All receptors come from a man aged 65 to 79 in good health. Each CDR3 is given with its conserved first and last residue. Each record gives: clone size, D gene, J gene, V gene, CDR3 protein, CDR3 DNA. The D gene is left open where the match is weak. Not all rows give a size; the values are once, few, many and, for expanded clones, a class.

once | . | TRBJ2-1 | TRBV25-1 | CASSESARGGNEQFF | TGTGCCAGCAGTGAATCGGCCAGGGGTGGAAATGAGCAGTTCTTC
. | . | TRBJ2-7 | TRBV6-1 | CASSRLQKEGYEQYF | TGTGCCAGCAGCCGTCTCCAGAAAGAGGGCTACGAGCAGTACTTC
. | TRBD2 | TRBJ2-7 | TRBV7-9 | CASSQRTSGSDEQYF | TGTGCCAGCAGCCAACGGACTAGCGGGAGCGACGAGCAGTACTTC
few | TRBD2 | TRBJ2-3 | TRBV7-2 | CASSLRGGRIPDTQYF | TGTGCCAGCAGCCTAAGGGGCGGGAGAATCCCAGATACGCAGTATTTT
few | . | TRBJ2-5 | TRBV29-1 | CSVSLGSPETQYF | TGCAGCGTTTCGTTAGGGTCCCCAGAGACCCAGTACTTC
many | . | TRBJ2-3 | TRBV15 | CATSRGDLTDTQYF | TGTGCCACCAGCAGGGGGGACCTCACAGATACGCAGTATTTT
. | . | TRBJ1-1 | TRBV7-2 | CASSLARGTNTEAFF | TGTGCCAGCAGCTTAGCTCGGGGGACGAACACTGAAGCTTTCTTT
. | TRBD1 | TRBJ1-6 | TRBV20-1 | CSARQTGGGNSPLHF | TGCAGTGCTAGACAAACAGGGGGCGGTAATTCACCCCTCCACTTT
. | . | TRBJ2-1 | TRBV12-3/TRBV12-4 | CASSFGVGYSYNEQFF | TGTGCCAGCAGTTTTGGCGTCGGGTACTCCTACAATGAGCAGTTCTTC
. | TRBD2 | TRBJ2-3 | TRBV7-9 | CASSLELADFTDTQYF | TGTGCCAGCAGCTTAGAACTAGCGGATTTCACAGATACGCAGTATTTT
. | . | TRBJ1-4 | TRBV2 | CASSEVKKLFF | TGTGCCAGCAGTGAAGTTAAAAAACTGTTTTTT
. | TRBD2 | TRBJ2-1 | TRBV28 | CASSLRLAGVEQFF | TGTGCCAGCAGTTTAAGACTAGCGGGAGTTGAGCAGTTCTTC
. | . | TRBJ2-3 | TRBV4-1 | CASSFGQPWSDTQYF | TGCGCCAGCAGCTTTGGACAGCCGTGGTCAGATACGCAGTATTTT